This T cell receptor beta chain was recorded in a study of blood T cell repertoires in COVID-19. Across the study: T cells, B-cell-depleted T cells, or PBMCs provided the cDNA or gDNA that served as material.

V gave up 3 bases and J gave up 10 bases; unmatched junction bases: 8. Germline values: CDR1 LGHNA, CDR2 YNFKEQ. This CDR3 spans 16 amino acids. The method was immunoSEQ multiplex PCR; TCRdb's version includes in-frame clones alone and lacks a portion of them. This sample carries about 200,000 clones, around four fifths of them seen once, and the ten largest clones take 0.95%. Sequenced: peripheral blood. The receptor comes from a man in his fifties or sixties with COVID-19, enrolled during active disease. The chain is built from TRBV4-2 and TRBJ1-6; 11 bases agree with TRBD1. As DNA, the CDR3 is TGTGCCAGCAGCCAGTCGGGGACAGGGGGTCGATCACCCCTCCACTTT. Translation gives CASSQSGTGGRSPLHF.